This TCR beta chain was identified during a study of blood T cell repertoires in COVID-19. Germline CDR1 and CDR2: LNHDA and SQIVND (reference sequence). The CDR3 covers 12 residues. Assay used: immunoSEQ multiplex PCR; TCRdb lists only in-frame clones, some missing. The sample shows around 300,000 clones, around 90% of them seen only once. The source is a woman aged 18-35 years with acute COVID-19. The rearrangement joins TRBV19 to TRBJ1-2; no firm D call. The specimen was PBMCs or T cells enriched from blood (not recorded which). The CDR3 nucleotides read TGTGCGACTAGACCTCCTAACTATGGCTACACCTTC. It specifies CATRPPNYGYTF.